A selection of T cell receptor beta chains follows, all from one sample in a study of PD-1 blockade in classical Hodgkin lymphoma. The method was immunoSEQ multiplex PCR; TCRdb's version includes in-frame clones alone and lacks a portion of them. The sample lists roughly 12,000 clones, about 88% occurring once. The sample here was CD8+ T cells from blood, taken before the fourth cycle of nivolumab. The receptors come from a human donor with classical Hodgkin lymphoma. The donor label of this sample is uncertain. The CDR3 runs from the conserved cysteine through the conserved F or W. Where a row states a size, it is once, few, many or the class of an expanded clone; other rows omit it.

V gene	J gene	clone size	CDR3 protein
TRBV28	TRBJ2-7	-	CASSPPAGTYEQYF
TRBV6-5	TRBJ2-5	-	CASTPTGGRETQYF
TRBV7-2	TRBJ2-3	-	CASSSISGSTDTQYF
TRBV7-6	TRBJ2-2	once	CASTPSGSPGELFF
TRBV6-5	TRBJ2-7	-	CASSPDLYEQYF
TRBV7-9	TRBJ2-4	medium-sized	CASSLGAYSSGSLNIQYF
TRBV6-4	TRBJ2-7	-	CASSDHWTGNSYEQYF
TRBV25-1	TRBJ2-2	-	CASSPLEGFSKTGELFF
TRBV6-8	TRBJ2-5	-	CASTSDGTPGGTQYF
TRBV13	TRBJ2-5	-	CASSFETGGDETQYF
TRBV7-9	TRBJ2-7	-	CASSLAEGYEQYF
TRBV19	TRBJ2-7	-	CASSMSGHSYEQYF
TRBV28	TRBJ2-1	-	CATLNLSSYNEQFF
TRBV7-6	TRBJ2-3	-	CASSLFSEFTDTQYF
TRBV5-6	TRBJ2-1	-	CASSSLNEQFF
TRBV29-1	TRBJ1-2	once	CSVDWVERGQDYGYTF
TRBV29-1	TRBJ1-1	-	CSVYGTPEGQNTEAFF
TRBV5-1	TRBJ2-5	-	CASSLGLAEQETQYF
TRBV2	TRBJ2-4	few	CASSPGTGGSKNIQYF
TRBV27	TRBJ2-6	-	CASSLLGGSGANVLTF
TRBV7-9	TRBJ2-7	-	CASSFSTGHPYEQYF
TRBV19	TRBJ2-7	few	CASSPGRDYEQYF
TRBV4-3	TRBJ2-1	-	CASSQGDPDNEQFF
TRBV13	TRBJ2-1	-	CAINRASKRNEQFF
TRBV13	TRBJ1-1	-	CASSSHQTGPAFF
TRBV4-3	TRBJ1-2	-	CASSQDWPSKGYGYTF
TRBV19	TRBJ1-1	-	CASSIPTGRTEAFF
TRBV7-9	TRBJ1-2	few	CASSELTGQGHNGYTF
TRBV20-1	TRBJ2-1	-	CSPQRGYEQFF
TRBV11-3	TRBJ2-7	-	CASSSDSSSYEQYF
TRBV7-9	TRBJ1-1	-	CASSLQEGVNTEAFF
TRBV7-8	TRBJ2-3	-	CASSFHGTRTDTQYF
TRBV9	TRBJ1-1	-	CASSVVNSVNTEAFF
TRBV6-1	TRBJ1-4	-	CASSEQGLINEKLFF
TRBV7-8	TRBJ1-6	-	CASSLGNTPLHF
TRBV10-2	TRBJ2-7	-	CASSEVLFRSPNEQYF
TRBV4-2	TRBJ2-1	-	CASSLGIDEQFF
TRBV11-2	TRBJ2-1	-	CASSLGDRDYPYNEQFF
TRBV5-4	TRBJ2-3	-	CASSLGLAGSSSTDTQYF
TRBV4-1	TRBJ1-2	few	CASKPSHLRGYGYTF
TRBV7-9	TRBJ1-2	few	CASSFGTADYGYTF
TRBV27	TRBJ2-1	-	CASTTTSGYNEQFF
TRBV6-5	TRBJ1-1	few	CASSYVTGGHTEAFF
TRBV19	TRBJ2-1	-	CASSPEIGGLLHEQFF
TRBV7-2	TRBJ1-1	-	CASSLALGQEAFF
TRBV7-9	TRBJ2-7	-	CAAGDRVPYEQYF
TRBV28	TRBJ1-1	-	CASSLGVSTEAFF
TRBV6-1	TRBJ2-1	-	CASSEVASTYNEQFF
TRBV5-4	TRBJ2-7	-	CASSASGTPHPEQYF
TRBV10-3	TRBJ2-7	once	CAISEGTSGYEQYF
TRBV7-8	TRBJ1-1	-	CASSLAGTPEAFF
TRBV13	TRBJ2-7	-	CASSFSVYEQYF
TRBV25-1	TRBJ1-4	-	CASSSQNTNEKLFF